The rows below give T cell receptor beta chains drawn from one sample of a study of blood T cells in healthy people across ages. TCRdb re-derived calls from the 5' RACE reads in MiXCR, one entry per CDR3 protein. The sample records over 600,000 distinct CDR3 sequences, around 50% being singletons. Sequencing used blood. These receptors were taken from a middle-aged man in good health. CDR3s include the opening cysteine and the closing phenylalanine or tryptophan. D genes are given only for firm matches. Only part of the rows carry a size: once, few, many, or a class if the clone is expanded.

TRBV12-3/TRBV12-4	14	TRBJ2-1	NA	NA	CASSLGYSYNEQFF	TGTGCCAGCAGTTTGGGGTACTCCTACAATGAGCAGTTCTTC
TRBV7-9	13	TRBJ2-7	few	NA	CASSRTNPYEQYF	TGTGCCAGCAGCCGGACTAACCCCTACGAGCAGTACTTC
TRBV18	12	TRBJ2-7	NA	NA	CASSPEVGEQYF	TGTGCCAGCTCACCTGAAGTGGGTGAGCAGTACTTC
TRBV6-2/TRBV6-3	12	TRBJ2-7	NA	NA	CASNQNLYEQYF	TGTGCCAGCAACCAAAACCTCTACGAGCAGTACTTC
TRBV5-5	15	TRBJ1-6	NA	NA	CASSQGTEYNSPLHF	TGTGCCAGCAGCCAGGGGACCGAGTATAATTCACCCCTCCACTTT
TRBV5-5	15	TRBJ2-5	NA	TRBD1	CASSLLGTGLETQYF	TGTGCCAGCAGCTTACTCGGGACAGGACTAGAGACCCAGTACTTC
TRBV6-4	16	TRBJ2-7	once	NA	CASLRDTPFSSCEQYF	TGTGCCAGCCTCCGGGACACCCCTTTCTCGTCATGCGAGCAGTACTTC
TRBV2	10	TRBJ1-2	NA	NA	CASVDGGYTF	TGTGCCAGCGTAGACGGGGGCTACACCTTC
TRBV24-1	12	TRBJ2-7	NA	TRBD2	CATSGGAGEQYF	TGTGCCACCAGTGGAGGAGCGGGGGAGCAGTACTTC
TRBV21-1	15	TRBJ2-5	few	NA	CASSTFGQGKETQYF	TGTGCCAGCAGCACGTTCGGACAGGGTAAAGAGACCCAGTACTTC
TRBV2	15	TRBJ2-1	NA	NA	CASSPSQGYYNEQFF	TGTGCCAGCAGCCCCTCTCAGGGCTACTACAATGAGCAGTTCTTC
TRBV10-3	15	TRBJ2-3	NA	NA	CAISDPGGGTDTQYF	TGTGCCATCAGTGACCCCGGCGGGGGCACAGATACGCAGTATTTT
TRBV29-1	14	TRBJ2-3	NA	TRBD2	CSVNLGLAGGTQYF	TGCAGCGTTAATTTGGGACTAGCGGGGGGAACGCAGTATTTT
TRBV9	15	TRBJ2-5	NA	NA	CASSVGRGSYNEQYF	TGTGCCAGCAGCGTAGGGAGGGGCTCCTACAATGAGCAGTACTTC
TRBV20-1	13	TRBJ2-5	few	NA	CSTRTILGETQYF	TGCAGTACGCGGACCATATTGGGGGAGACCCAGTACTTC
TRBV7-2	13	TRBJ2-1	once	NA	CASSPPGRYEQFF	TGTGCCAGCAGCCCCCCGGGCAGATATGAGCAGTTCTTC
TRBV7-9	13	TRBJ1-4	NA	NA	CAFSRMANEKLFF	TGTGCCTTCAGTAGGATGGCTAATGAAAAACTGTTTTTT
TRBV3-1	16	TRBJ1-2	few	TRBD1	CASSRHTDRVYYGYTF	TGTGCCAGCAGCCGTCACACCGACAGGGTTTATTATGGCTACACCTTC
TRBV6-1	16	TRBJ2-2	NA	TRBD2	CASSDWGLAGAGELFF	TGTGCCAGCAGTGACTGGGGACTAGCGGGAGCCGGGGAGCTGTTTTTT
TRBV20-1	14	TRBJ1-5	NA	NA	CSASLPDSNQPQHF	TGCAGTGCTAGTCTACCAGATAGCAATCAGCCCCAGCATTTT
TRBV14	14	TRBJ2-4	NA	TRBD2	CASSQVKREAIQYF	TGTGCCAGCAGCCAAGTAAAGCGGGAGGCCATTCAGTACTTC
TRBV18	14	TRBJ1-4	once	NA	CASSPPSTNEKLFF	TGTGCCAGCTCACCACCGTCAACTAATGAAAAACTGTTTTTT
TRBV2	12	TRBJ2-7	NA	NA	CASTEQAYEQYF	TGTGCCAGCACCGAGCAGGCCTACGAGCAGTACTTC
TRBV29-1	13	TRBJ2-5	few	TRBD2	CSVVGGVRETQYF	TGCAGCGTTGTGGGGGGGGTCCGGGAGACCCAGTACTTC
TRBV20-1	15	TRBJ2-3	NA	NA	CSAESVGVLTDTQYF	TGCAGTGCTGAATCCGTGGGGGTCCTCACAGATACGCAGTATTTT
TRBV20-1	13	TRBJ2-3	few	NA	CSASETSTDTQYF	TGCAGTGCTAGTGAAACTAGCACAGATACGCAGTATTTT
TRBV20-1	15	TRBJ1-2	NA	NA	CSASSKQGAVHGYTF	TGCAGTGCTAGCTCTAAACAGGGCGCGGTCCATGGCTACACCTTC
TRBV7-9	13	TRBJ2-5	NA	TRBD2	CASSLREVGEQYF	TGTGCCAGCAGCCTCCGGGAGGTAGGGGAGCAGTACTTC
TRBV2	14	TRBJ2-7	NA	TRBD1	CASSRQGPVGEQYF	TGTGCCAGCAGTCGACAGGGGCCAGTGGGCGAGCAGTACTTC
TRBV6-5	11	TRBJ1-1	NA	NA	CASSWGTEAFF	TGTGCCAGCAGTTGGGGCACTGAAGCTTTCTTT
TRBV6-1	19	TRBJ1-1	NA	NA	CASSPPGAGQAKKNTEAFF	TGTGCCAGCAGTCCCCCAGGGGCGGGACAAGCCAAAAAAAACACTGAAGCTTTCTTT
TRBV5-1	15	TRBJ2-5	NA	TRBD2	CASSFRREGRETQYF	TGCGCCAGCAGCTTCCGGAGGGAGGGCCGGGAGACCCAGTACTTC
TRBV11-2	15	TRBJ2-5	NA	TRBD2	CASSPGTSGPRTQYF	TGTGCCAGCAGCCCCGGGACTAGCGGCCCCAGGACCCAGTACTTC
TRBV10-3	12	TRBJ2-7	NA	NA	CAISVLGAEQYF	TGTGCCATCAGTGTATTGGGGGCCGAGCAGTACTTC
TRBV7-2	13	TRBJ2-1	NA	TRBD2	CASSSGLAGGPFF	TGTGCCAGCAGCTCGGGACTAGCGGGGGGTCCGTTCTTC
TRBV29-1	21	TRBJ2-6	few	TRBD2	CSVEDWNLPSGGYSGANVLTF	TGCAGCGTTGAAGATTGGAACCTACCTAGCGGGGGTTACTCTGGGGCCAACGTCCTGACTTTC
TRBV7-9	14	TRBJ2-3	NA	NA	CASKGSKDTDTQYF	TGTGCCAGCAAAGGCTCCAAGGATACAGATACGCAGTATTTT
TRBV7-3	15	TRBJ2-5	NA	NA	CASSPQGWYQETQYF	TGTGCCAGCAGCCCACAGGGATGGTACCAAGAGACCCAGTACTTC
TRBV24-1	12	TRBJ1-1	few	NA	CATSDAGNEAFF	TGTGCCACCAGTGATGCCGGGAATGAAGCTTTCTTT
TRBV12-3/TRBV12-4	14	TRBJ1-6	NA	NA	CASSSYSYNSPLHF	TGTGCCAGCAGTTCTTACTCCTATAATTCACCCCTCCACTTT
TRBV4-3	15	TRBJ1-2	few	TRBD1	CASSQDLRTGYGYTF	TGCGCCAGCAGCCAAGATCTGCGGACAGGATATGGCTACACCTTC
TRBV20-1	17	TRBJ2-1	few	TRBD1	CSARDEIGGGSYNEQFF	TGCAGTGCTAGAGATGAGATAGGGGGCGGCTCCTACAATGAGCAGTTCTTC
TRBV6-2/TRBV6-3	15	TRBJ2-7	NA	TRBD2	CASSPSGSISYEQYF	TGTGCCAGCAGTCCGAGCGGGAGTATCTCCTACGAGCAGTACTTC
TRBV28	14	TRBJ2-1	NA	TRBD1	CASRLTSGGNEQFF	TGTGCCAGCAGACTGACATCAGGGGGCAATGAGCAGTTCTTC
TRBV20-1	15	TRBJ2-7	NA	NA	CSARESERRTYEQYF	TGCAGTGCTAGAGAGTCGGAGCGTAGGACCTACGAGCAGTACTTC
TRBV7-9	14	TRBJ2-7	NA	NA	CASSPPSGNYEQYF	TGTGCCAGCAGCCCCCCTTCGGGGAACTACGAGCAGTACTTC
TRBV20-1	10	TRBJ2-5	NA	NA	CSLAMETQYF	TGCAGTCTCGCGATGGAGACCCAGTACTTC
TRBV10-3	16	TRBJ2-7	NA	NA	CAIKGGSTDLSYEQYF	TGTGCCATCAAGGGAGGCAGCACCGATTTATCCTACGAGCAGTACTTC
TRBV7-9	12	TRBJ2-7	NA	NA	CASSLKDYEQYF	TGTGCCAGCAGCTTGAAGGACTACGAGCAGTACTTC
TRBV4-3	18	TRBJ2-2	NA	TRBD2	CASSPGLAGGPDTGELFF	TGCGCCAGCAGCCCGGGACTAGCGGGAGGGCCAGACACCGGGGAGCTGTTTTTT
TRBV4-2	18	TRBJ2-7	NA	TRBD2	CASSQDIGGSGLAYEQYF	TGTGCCAGCAGCCAAGATATTGGAGGGTCGGGACTAGCCTACGAGCAGTACTTC
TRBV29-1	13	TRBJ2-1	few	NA	CSVEDGTPNEQFF	TGCAGCGTTGAAGACGGGACTCCCAATGAGCAGTTCTTC